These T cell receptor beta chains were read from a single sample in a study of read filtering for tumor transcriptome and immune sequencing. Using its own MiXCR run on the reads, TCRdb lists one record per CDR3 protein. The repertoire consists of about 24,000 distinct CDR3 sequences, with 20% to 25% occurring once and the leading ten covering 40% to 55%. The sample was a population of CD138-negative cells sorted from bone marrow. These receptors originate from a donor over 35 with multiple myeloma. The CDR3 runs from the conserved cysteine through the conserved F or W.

CSAWDTSGETQYF,13,TRBV20-1,TRBJ2-5
CASSLDGGQYNEQFF,15,TRBV5-6,TRBJ2-1
CACRESGATDTQYF,14,TRBV11-3,TRBJ2-3
CAWTPAASGGDTQYF,15,TRBV30,TRBJ2-3
CAWSVRGRSLFF,12,TRBV30,TRBJ2-1
CSVAGVGDYNEQFF,14,TRBV20-1,TRBJ2-1
CSARGPGEKGNQPQHF,16,TRBV20-1,TRBJ1-5
CSVEGEGATYNEQFF,15,TRBV29-1,TRBJ2-1
CSAGGGGRQETQYF,14,TRBV20-1,TRBJ2-5
CSVAADVSQPQHF,13,TRBV29-1,TRBJ1-5
CSVRTGWEEKLFF,13,TRBV29-1,TRBJ1-4
CASSLISRRSGYGYTF,16,TRBV7-2,TRBJ1-2
CASSSGLAGEQFF,13,TRBV9,TRBJ2-1
CSARVASGTEAFF,13,TRBV20-1,TRBJ1-1
CASSLGTGDVNEQFF,15,TRBV11-2,TRBJ2-1
CASSSGTDGDEKLFF,15,TRBV5-1,TRBJ1-4
CATPGQGGETQYF,13,TRBV23-1,TRBJ2-5
CASSGTAFQETQYF,14,TRBV2,TRBJ2-5
CASSQESGRLGNF,13,TRBV4-1,TRBJ2-3
CASSSGWSEAFF,12,TRBV7-6,TRBJ1-1
CRCSGDNEQFF,11,TRBV20-1,TRBJ2-1
CASSPNTNTQYF,12,TRBV7-2,TRBJ2-3
CSVEVTGALTEAFF,14,TRBV29-1,TRBJ1-1
CSASRGLAGVDTQYF,15,TRBV20-1,TRBJ2-3
CAILAGPTDTQYF,13,TRBV10-3,TRBJ2-3
CASSESLQNNYGYTF,15,TRBV19,TRBJ1-2
CASREQGAFTDTQYF,15,TRBV2,TRBJ2-3
CASRGQGVGETQYF,14,TRBV2,TRBJ2-5
CACSQPGTSGGHEQSF,16,TRBV14,TRBJ2-1
CSAGGGANEQYF,12,TRBV20-1,TRBJ2-7
CASSEAPGQGSGNTIYF,17,TRBV6-1,TRBJ1-3
CASSLSGSDEQFF,13,TRBV11-2,TRBJ2-1
CASSLKVNEQFF,12,TRBV7-2,TRBJ2-1
CAGRRTGTTSVVNEQFF,17,TRBV2,TRBJ2-1
CASSRQGATGELFF,14,TRBV12-3/TRBV12-4,TRBJ2-2
CASSPGTLPNQPQHF,15,TRBV5-5,TRBJ1-5
CATGGGYGYTF,11,TRBV28,TRBJ1-2
CASSQENTQYF,11,TRBV18,TRBJ2-3
CASSLVAGGGGEQFF,15,TRBV5-1,TRBJ2-1
CASSLNPKTIQYF,13,TRBV7-3,TRBJ2-4
CASSLAQDRGYGYTF,15,TRBV11-2,TRBJ1-2
CASSLAASVNTEAFF,15,TRBV5-1,TRBJ1-1
CASSYGQGTYEQYF,14,TRBV27,TRBJ2-7
CSVAVPSGPSYNEQFF,16,TRBV29-1,TRBJ2-1
CSVRRGINNEQFF,13,TRBV20-1,TRBJ2-1
CASSQDKLAGDHNEQFF,17,TRBV14,TRBJ2-1
CSARSSDEQFF,11,TRBV20-1,TRBJ2-1
CASSVAHTGELFF,13,TRBV9,TRBJ2-2
CASSNLGTDTQYF,13,TRBV7-9,TRBJ2-3
CASSLFGKAETQYF,14,TRBV28,TRBJ2-5
CASSLGAGLGTDTQYF,16,TRBV7-2,TRBJ2-3
CASSEAPPREQYF,13,TRBV6-1,TRBJ2-7
CASSLGDEQFF,11,TRBV6-2/TRBV6-3,TRBJ2-1
CASSLETSGGETQYF,15,TRBV5-6,TRBJ2-5
CASSQDRIFNEKLFF,15,TRBV4-1,TRBJ1-4
CASSERTYTDTQYF,14,TRBV2,TRBJ2-3
CSVKGERAMNTEAFF,15,TRBV29-1,TRBJ1-1